What follows are 3 T cell receptor beta chains derived from one specimen sequenced in a study of blood T cell repertoires in COVID-19. TCRdb keeps only in-frame clones here, not all; method: immunoSEQ multiplex PCR. The data hold approximately 210,000 clones, with just under 85% observed a single time. Material: peripheral blood. These receptors originate from a woman between 50 and 59 years old with active or convalescent COVID-19.

This clone occurred once. The V gene is TRBV3-1 (or the pseudogene TRBV3-2), the J gene TRBJ1-1; TRBD1 might be the D (5 bases). The V gene lost 2 bases and the J gene lost 3 bases, with 10 bases spanning the gap. This CDR3 spans 14 amino acids. Per germline, CDR1 LGHDT and CDR2 YNNKEL (reference sequence). This chain's CDR3 is CASSQYGGDTEAFF. CDR3 nucleotides: TGTGCCAGCAGCCAATATGGGGGGGACACTGAAGCTTTCTTT.

This clone was counted once. As DNA, the CDR3 is TGCAGTGTAAGAAGAGACACTGAAGCTTTCTTT. It is translated as CSVRRDTEAFF. The gene calls are TRBV20-1 and TRBJ1-1; D is uncertain. The V and J ends lost 7 bases and 3 bases respectively, with 9 bases between them. The germline gives CDR1 DFQATT, CDR2 SNEGSKA (reference sequence). The CDR3 has 11 amino acids.

V and J are TRBV5-1 and TRBJ2-1; possibly TRBD2 for D (6 bases). The CDR3 is 17 residues long. CDR1 is SGHRS, CDR2 YFSETQ, per germline. V lost 6 bases, J lost 5 bases, and 24 bases lay in between. The CDR3 loop reads CASTRPEPGLSHNEQFF. The CDR3 nucleotides are TGCGCCAGCACTAGGCCGGAGCCGGGACTTTCTCACAATGAGCAGTTCTTC.